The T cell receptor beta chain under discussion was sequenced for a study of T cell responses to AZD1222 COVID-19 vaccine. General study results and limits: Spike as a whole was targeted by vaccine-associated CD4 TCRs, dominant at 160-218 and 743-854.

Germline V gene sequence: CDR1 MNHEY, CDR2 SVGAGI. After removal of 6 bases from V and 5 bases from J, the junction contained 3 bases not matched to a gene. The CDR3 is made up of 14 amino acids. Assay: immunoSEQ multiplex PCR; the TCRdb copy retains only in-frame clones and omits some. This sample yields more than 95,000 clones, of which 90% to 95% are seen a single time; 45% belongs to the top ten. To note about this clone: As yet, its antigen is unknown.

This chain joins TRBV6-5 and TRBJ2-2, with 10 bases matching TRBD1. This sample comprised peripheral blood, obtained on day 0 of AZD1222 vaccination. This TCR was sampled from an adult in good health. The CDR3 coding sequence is TGTGCCAGCAGACGGGACAGGGGAACCGGGGAGCTGTTTTTT. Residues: CASRRDRGTGELFF.